What follows are 23 T cell receptor beta chains derived from one specimen sequenced in a study of cytomegalovirus exposure and HLA in healthy donors. The PCR employed 60 Vbeta primers together with 13 Jbeta primers. Produced via immunoSEQ multiplex PCR; TCRdb's table is partial and in-frame only. The sample lists more than 200,000 clones, around 79% seen once, with 1.5% to 2% in the top ten. The material sequenced was PBMCs. Every receptor here comes from a male donor in good health and CMV-seronegative.

This chain's CDR3 is CASSAASPGTQYF. CDR3 coding DNA: TGTGCCAGCAGCGCAGCAAGTCCGGGTACGCAGTATTTT. The J gene is TRBJ2-3, the V gene TRBV9, with D unresolved. The germline gives CDR1 SGDLS, CDR2 YYNGEE. This CDR3 is built from 13 residues. The V gene lost 3 bases and the J gene lost 8 bases, with 13 bases spanning the gap.

This chain connects TRBV2 to TRBJ2-5; 13 nucleotides align to TRBD2. The J call is uncertain, as TRBJ2-7 better fits the DNA end. This CDR3 spans 13 amino acids. Germline V lookup: CDR1 SNHLY, CDR2 FYNNEI. The CDR3 protein is CASSGTSGTEQYF. The CDR3 bases are TGTGCCAGCAGCGGGACTAGCGGGACCGAGCAGTACTTC.

V usage is TRBV5-6 and J usage is TRBJ2-2; 7 bases are shared with TRBD2. This CDR3 has 16 amino acids. V shed 0 bases and J 1 base; nucleotides not matched to a gene: 3. Germline V gene sequence: CDR1 SGHDT, CDR2 YYEEEE. The CDR3 nucleotides are TGTGCCAGCAGCTTGGGACTAGCAGAGAACACCGGGGAGCTGTTTTTT. Protein sequence: CASSLGLAENTGELFF.

CDR3 nucleotides: TGTGCCAGCTCACCTTCCCGGGACGAGCAGTACTTC. This translates into CASSPSRDEQYF. The V call is TRBV18, the J call TRBJ2-7; D is uncertain. CDR1 and CDR2 (germline): KGHSH, LQKENI. V was trimmed by 3 bases and J by 5 bases, leaving 8 bases between them. CDR3 length: 12 residues.

The chain combines TRBV7-9 with TRBJ2-5, with D maybe TRBD1 (6 bases). Trimming pared 5 bases from V and 1 base from J, leaving 11 bases between. Germline CDR1 reads SEHNR; CDR2 reads FQNEAQ (reference sequence). The length of the CDR3 is 14 residues. CDR3 protein: CASSRTAIQETQYF. CDR3 nucleotides: TGTGCCAGCAGCCGGACAGCGATCCAAGAGACCCAGTACTTC.

This chain uses TRBV7-2 with TRBJ2-5; TRBD1 agrees at 7 bases. CDR3 size: 14 residues. The germline CDR1 and CDR2 sequences are SGHTA and FQGNSA. V trimming: 5 bases; J trimming: 5 bases; junction bases outside the gene matches: 8. CDR3 sequence reads: CASSLWTGQETQYF. The CDR3 nucleotides are TGTGCCAGCAGCCTTTGGACAGGACAGGAGACCCAGTACTTC. The variable domain in full, with the rest retrieved from reference TRBV7-2 and TRBJ2-5, is GAGVSQSPSNKVTEKGKDVELRCDPISGHTALYWYRQSLGQGLEFLIYFQGNSAPDKSGLPSDRFSAERTGGSVSTLTIQRTQQEDSAVYLCASSLWTGQETQYFGPGTRLLVL.

The rearrangement uses TRBV25-1 and TRBJ2-2; perhaps TRBD2 as D (5 bases). V shed 1 base and J shed 6 bases, with 9 bases lying between them. This CDR3 region has 14 residues. In germline, CDR1 is MGHDK, CDR2 SYGVNS. CDR3 in amino acids: CASSESPRAGELFF. DNA of the CDR3: TGTGCCAGCAGTGAATCTCCGAGGGCCGGGGAGCTGTTTTTT.

In regard to this clone: The sample contains more than one DNA sequence encoding this CDR3. This sequence joins TRBV7-9 and TRBJ1-1; TRBD1 agrees at 8 bases. CDR3 length: 14 amino acids. V lost 5 bases to trimming and J lost 1 base; unmatched junction nucleotides: 3. CDR1 is SEHNR and CDR2 is FQNEAQ in the germline V gene (reference sequence). The CDR3 loop reads CASSLGQGNTEAFF. Here the CDR3 DNA reads TGTGCCAGCAGCCTCGGACAGGGGAACACTGAAGCTTTCTTT.

This clone was detected a few times. The V and J genes are TRBV9 and TRBJ1-1; TRBD1 matches 9 bases. The ends lost 4 bases at V and 8 bases at J; junction bases unmatched: 6. Germline-derived CDR1 and CDR2 are SGDLS and YYNGEE. This CDR3 is built from 13 residues. Here the CDR3 reads CASSPWDREEAFF. The CDR3 nucleotides are TGTGCCAGCAGCCCCTGGGACAGGGAAGAAGCTTTCTTT.

DNA of the CDR3: TGTGCCACCGGGTCCCCCTACGAGCAGTACTTC. Translating gives CATGSPYEQYF. The J gene is TRBJ2-7, the V gene TRBV10-3; D is undetermined. The CDR3 sequence is 11 residues long. Trimming pared 10 bases from V and 2 bases from J, leaving 9 bases between. CDR1 is ENHRY, CDR2 SYGVKD, per germline.

The chain combines TRBV7-3 with TRBJ2-3, with TRBD1 identical over 7 bases. The CDR3 has 17 amino acids. Germline V gene lookup returns CDR1 SGHTA and CDR2 FQGTGA. The trim removed 5 bases at V and 5 bases at J, leaving 16 bases unmatched. DNA of the CDR3: TGTGCCAGCAGCGAGGGACAGTTTCAGCCAGCCGAAGATACGCAGTATTTT. The encoded protein is CASSEGQFQPAEDTQYF.

The chain couples TRBV29-1 to TRBJ2-2, with 7 bases matching TRBD2. V dropped 6 bases and J dropped 7; count of bases not matched to a gene: 11. Germline V lookup: CDR1 SQVTM, CDR2 ANQGSEA. The CDR3 covers 14 residues. CDR3 residues: CSVSPGGLGGELFF. The DNA of the CDR3 is TGCAGCGTCTCCCCGGGGGGTCTTGGCGGGGAGCTGTTTTTT.

The genes are TRBV18 and TRBJ1-1; 8 nucleotides align to TRBD1. CDR1 is KGHSH, CDR2 LQKENI, per germline. The CDR3 runs 14 residues. The ends lost 5 bases at V and 2 bases at J; junction bases unmatched: 4. The CDR3 coding sequence is TGTGCCAGCTCAACCGGACAGGGCAACACTGAAGCTTTCTTT. It encodes CASSTGQGNTEAFF.

The chain employs TRBV5-1 and TRBJ2-3; 9 bases are a match to TRBD1. V was clipped by 0 bases and J by 2 bases; unmatched bases: 1. The CDR3 covers 15 residues. Germline lookup yields CDR1 SGHRS and CDR2 YFSETQ. The CDR3, as DNA: TGCGCCAGCAGCTTGGGGGACAGGGTCACAGATACGCAGTATTTT. Its protein is CASSLGDRVTDTQYF.

This clone turned up a few times. This chain joins TRBV21-1 and TRBJ2-7; the D call TRBD2 from the table was never checked on the DNA. TRBV21-1 is noted as a pseudogene. This CDR3 is built from 17 residues. The CDR3 DNA follows: TGTGCCAGCAGCAAAGTAAATGGTAGCGTAGTGTTCTACGAGCAGTACTTC. Its translation: CASSKVNGSVVFYEQYF.

This clone was observed a few times. The CDR3 region is CASSLAGFSGANVLTF. Here the CDR3 DNA reads TGTGCCAGCAGCTTGGCCGGGTTCTCTGGGGCCAACGTCCTGACTTTC. This chain joins TRBV5-4 and TRBJ2-6; D not resolved. The germline gives CDR1 SGHNT, CDR2 YYREEE (reference sequence). Trimming stripped 0 bases from V and 0 bases from J, with 7 bases between. The CDR3 contains 16 residues.

J is TRBJ2-6 and V is TRBV28, with D perhaps matching TRBD2 (5 bases). The CDR3 consists of 15 residues. Germline V gene sequence: CDR1 MDHEN, CDR2 SYDVKM. The germline V and J ends were trimmed by 5 bases and 0 bases, with 8 bases remaining between them. The CDR3 nucleotides read TGTGCCAGCAGTCGACTACACTCTGGGGCCAACGTCCTGACTTTC. Translated: CASSRLHSGANVLTF. The variable domain in full, with the rest retrieved from reference TRBV28 and TRBJ2-6, is DVKVTQSSRYLVKRTGEKVFLECVQDMDHENMFWYRQDPGLGLRLIYFSYDVKMKEKGDIPEGYSVSREKKERFSLILESASTNQTSMYLCASSRLHSGANVLTFGAGSRLTVL.

This clone was counted a single time. The chain uses TRBV25-1 and TRBJ1-2, with 7 positions matching TRBD1. The ends lost 6 bases at V and 2 bases at J; junction bases unmatched: 6. The V gene's germline CDR1 is MGHDK and CDR2 SYGVNS. This CDR3 has 14 residues. CDR3 DNA sequence: TGTGCCAGCAGGACAGGGCCCGACAACTATGGCTACACCTTC. As protein: CASRTGPDNYGYTF.

The rearrangement uses TRBV28 and TRBJ2-3; 10 bases line up with TRBD1. Germline V CDR1 and CDR2: MDHEN, SYDVKM. This CDR3 has 14 amino acids. V was pared by 6 bases and J by 7 bases, with 7 bases of the junction left unmatched. CDR3 nucleotide sequence: TGTGCCAGCAGGGTAGACAGGGGGCCATATACGCAGTATTTT. As protein: CASRVDRGPYTQYF.

The chain carries TRBV30 and TRBJ1-1, with 8 positions matching TRBD1. Trimming at V came to 5 bases and at J to 4 bases, leaving 3 bases not matched to a gene. The CDR3 totals 12 residues. From germline, CDR1 is GTSNPN and CDR2 SVGIG (reference sequence). CDR3 in DNA: TGTGCCTGGCACAGGGGGGGCACTGAAGCTTTCTTT. It specifies CAWHRGGTEAFF. The full variable domain, rest sourced from reference TRBV30 and TRBJ1-1, is SQTIHQWPATLVQPVGSPLSLECTVEGTSNPNLYWYRQAAGRGLQLLFYSVGIGQISSEVPQNLSASRPQDRQFILSSKKLLLSDSGFYLCAWHRGGTEAFFGQGTRLTVV.

The chain uses TRBV5-1 and TRBJ2-3, with 9 bases identical to TRBD1. The germline CDR1 and CDR2 sequences are SGHRS and YFSETQ. The CDR3 is made up of 14 amino acids. The V and J ends lost 3 bases and 7 bases, in that order; junction bases with no gene match: 6. This CDR3 is CASSSTGGQHTQYF. Written as DNA, the CDR3 is TGCGCCAGCAGCTCCACAGGGGGCCAACATACGCAGTATTTT. The full variable domain, rest sourced from reference TRBV5-1 and TRBJ2-3, is KAGVTQTPRYLIKTRGQQVTLSCSPISGHRSVSWYQQTPGQGLQFLFEYFSETQRNKGNFPGRFSGRQFSNSRSEMNVSTLELGDSALYLCASSSTGGQHTQYFGPGTRLTVL.

The rearrangement uses TRBV28 and TRBJ2-7, with 7 bases that match TRBD1. The V gene end was trimmed by 5 bases and the J gene end by 2 bases; junction bases not matched to a gene: 6. This CDR3 contains 14 residues. Germline V lookup: CDR1 MDHEN, CDR2 SYDVKM. CDR3 region: CASSTQQGTYEQYF. The DNA of the CDR3 is TGTGCCAGCAGTACCCAACAGGGGACCTACGAGCAGTACTTC.

This clone has a single count. The V and J genes are TRBV7-3 and TRBJ2-1, with 14 bases that match TRBD2. The CDR3 extends over 17 amino acids. The J segment lost 7 bases and the V segment lost 5 bases, leaving 10 bases of the junction unmatched. The V gene's germline CDR1 is SGHTA and CDR2 FQGTGA. This chain's CDR3 is CASSLYPGLAGVNEQFF. CDR3 coding DNA: TGTGCCAGCAGCCTTTATCCGGGACTAGCGGGGGTAAATGAGCAGTTCTTC.